These 5 T cell receptor beta chains share one sample of origin, sequenced in a study of blood T cell repertoires in COVID-19. Here immunoSEQ multiplex PCR was the method, and the copy in TCRdb shows in-frame clones only, minus some. The table lists under 200,000 clones, 80% to 85% of them singletons, with roughly 3.2% in the top ten. Specimen: PBMCs or T cells enriched from blood (not recorded which). These receptors all stem from a young woman who had been exposed to COVID-19.

This chain joins TRBV30 and TRBJ2-6; D possibly corresponds to TRBD1 (5 bases). Trimming stripped 4 bases from V and 0 bases from J, with 16 bases between. Germline V lookup: CDR1 GTSNPN, CDR2 SVGIG (reference sequence). The CDR3 runs to 17 residues. The CDR3, as DNA: TGTGCCTGGAATAGACAGCGATCTAGCTCTGGGGCCAACGTCCTGACTTTC. Translated, it gives CAWNRQRSSSGANVLTF.

Note on this clone: Other DNA sequences of this sample code for an identical CDR3. The chain combines TRBV19 with TRBJ1-4, with no clear D. CDR3 size: 15 residues. The ends were cut back, 1 base at V and 2 bases at J, with 8 bases in the middle. Germline CDR1 LNHDA, CDR2 SQIVND (reference sequence). The CDR3 sequence: CASSIVATTNEKLFF. CDR3 bases: TGTGCCAGTAGTATAGTGGCAACCACTAATGAAAAACTGTTTTTT.

Written as DNA, the CDR3 is TGTGCCAGTAGTATTGAGGATAAAAATGAAAAACTGTTTTTT. It codes for CASSIEDKNEKLFF. The rearrangement joins TRBV19 to TRBJ1-4; D unresolved. The germline V and J ends were trimmed by 3 bases and 5 bases, with 10 bases remaining between them. In germline, CDR1 is LNHDA, CDR2 SQIVND (reference sequence). This CDR3 has 14 residues.

The CDR3 here is CASSFNHVPQGPSGNTIYF. CDR3 DNA sequence: TGCGCCAGCAGCTTCAATCACGTACCACAGGGCCCTTCTGGAAACACCATATATTTT. The J gene is TRBJ1-3, the V gene TRBV5-1; D is perhaps TRBD1 (6 bases). The CDR3 is 19 residues long. Germline CDR1 SGHRS, CDR2 YFSETQ. Trimming removed 2 bases at V and 1 base at J, with 22 bases between.

The chain links TRBV7-2 to TRBJ2-7; TRBD1 is a possible D gene (6 bases). From germline, CDR1 is SGHTA and CDR2 FQGNSA. The CDR3 consists of 12 residues. The ends were cut back, 3 bases at V and 12 bases at J, with 15 bases in the middle. Written as DNA, the CDR3 is TGTGCCAGCAGCTTTACAACAGGGCCTTCGTACTTC. Residues: CASSFTTGPSYF.